This passage covers 29 T cell receptor beta chains from one sample sequenced in a study of cytomegalovirus exposure and HLA in healthy donors. PCR employed 60 Vbeta and 13 Jbeta primers. Profiling relied on immunoSEQ multiplex PCR, and the TCRdb table lists in-frame clones only, not all of them. The sample carries roughly 120,000 clones, around 75% recorded once. Sequencing was done on a sample of PBMCs. The receptors originated from a man aged 55 to 69 in good health and CMV-seropositive.

This rearrangement joins TRBV5-4 to TRBJ2-1, with 8 bases lining up with TRBD2. The CDR3 runs to 15 residues. After removal of 6 bases from V and 1 base from J, the junction contained 6 bases not matched to a gene. Germline V gene data show CDR1 as SGHNT and CDR2 as YYREEE (reference sequence). Here the CDR3 DNA reads TGTGCCAGCAAAACGGGGGGGCCGTCCTACAATGAGCAGTTCTTC. It translates to CASKTGGPSYNEQFF.

The V gene is TRBV15, the J gene TRBJ1-5, with D unclear. The CDR3 contains 15 residues. Trimming removed 3 bases at V and 7 bases at J, with 16 bases between. Germline V gene sequence: CDR1 LNHNV, CDR2 YYDKDF (reference sequence). CDR3 DNA: TGTGCCACCAGCAGGGGTCGAGGGCGCGGCCAGCCCCAGCATTTT. This translates into CATSRGRGRGQPQHF.

The gene calls are TRBV6-5 and TRBJ1-3; no reliable D call. From germline, CDR1 is MNHEY and CDR2 SVGAGI. V was cut by 0 bases and J by 0 bases, with 6 bases left in between. CDR3 length equals 15 residues. CDR3 DNA sequence: TGTGCCAGCAGTTACTCCGCCTACTCTGGAAACACCATATATTTT. Amino acids: CASSYSAYSGNTIYF.

The chain's CDR3 is CASSYGRGTEAFF. CDR3 sequence (DNA): TGTGCCAGCAGTTACGGTAGGGGCACTGAAGCTTTCTTT. The chain employs TRBV6-6 and TRBJ1-1; possible D gene TRBD1, 5 bases. CDR1 MNHNY and CDR2 SVGAGI come from the germline V gene (reference sequence). The V end was cut by 2 bases, the J end by 4 bases, with 8 bases between. The CDR3 runs 13 residues.

This clone was picked up a small number of times. The chain joins TRBV7-2 to TRBJ1-3; TRBD1 might be the D (5 bases). This CDR3 has 17 residues. Germline V gene lookup returns CDR1 SGHTA and CDR2 FQGNSA. Trimming pared 0 bases from V and 7 bases from J, leaving 19 bases between. DNA of the CDR3: TGTGCCAGCAGCTTAGCTCCCTGGGACTCCTTTTCCAACACCATATATTTT. Its translation: CASSLAPWDSFSNTIYF.

The CDR3 DNA reads TGTGCCAGCAGTCGGGACAAAGCCTCTGGAAACACCATATATTTT. This encodes CASSRDKASGNTIYF. V usage is TRBV6-6 and J usage is TRBJ1-3; D perhaps matches TRBD1 (6 bases). From germline, CDR1 is MNHNY and CDR2 SVGAGI (reference sequence). Trimming cost V 5 bases and J 0 bases, with 11 bases left between them. The CDR3 totals 15 residues.

V and J are TRBV5-4 and TRBJ2-1, with D possibly TRBD2 on 5 matching bases. This CDR3 has 14 residues. Trimming removed 2 bases at V and 11 bases at J, with 17 bases between. Looked up from germline, CDR1 is SGHNT and CDR2 is YYREEE (reference sequence). The CDR3 DNA reads as TGTGCCAGCAGCTTTGATGCCTCAGCGGTTAAGCAGTTCTTC. Amino acid sequence: CASSFDASAVKQFF.

This chain connects TRBV25-1 to TRBJ1-2; no clear D gene. The CDR3 is made up of 15 amino acids. Per the germline V gene, CDR1 is MGHDK and CDR2 is SYGVNS. The V and J ends lost 4 bases and 1 base respectively, with 13 bases between them. The CDR3 DNA follows: TGTGCCAGCAGTGGTAGGACTATGGATAACTATGGCTACACCTTC. It specifies CASSGRTMDNYGYTF.

J is TRBJ1-6 and V is TRBV18; perhaps TRBD1 as D (6 bases). Germline V gives CDR1 KGHSH, CDR2 LQKENI. CDR3 length: 16 amino acids. Deletions cut 3 bases from V and 7 bases from J, with 16 bases between. CDR3 protein: CASSPPGGQQNSPLHF. For the CDR3, the DNA is TGTGCCAGCTCACCCCCGGGTGGACAGCAAAATTCACCCCTCCACTTT.

This chain links TRBV6-5 with TRBJ2-2; perhaps TRBD1 as D (5 bases). Trimming shortened V by 2 bases and J by 4 bases, and 8 bases separated the two germline ends. CDR1 is MNHEY and CDR2 is SVGAGI in the germline V gene. CDR3 length: 14 residues. CDR3 protein: CASSYRRGTGELFF. CDR3 nucleotides: TGTGCCAGCAGTTACAGAAGGGGCACCGGGGAGCTGTTTTTT.

For the CDR3, the DNA is TGCGCCAGCAGCTACTTGGGACAGGGGACCGGGGAGCTGTTTTTT. Translating it yields CASSYLGQGTGELFF. This rearrangement joins TRBV5-1 to TRBJ2-2; 10 bases agree with TRBD1. The CDR3 is 15 residues long. Per germline, CDR1 SGHRS and CDR2 YFSETQ. Unmatched junction bases numbered 4, after V lost 3 bases and J lost 5 bases.

This clone was recorded a few times. The chain links TRBV10-1 to TRBJ2-2, with 8 bases matching TRBD1. V lost 0 bases, J lost 7 bases, and 10 bases stayed unmatched. The CDR3 is 17 residues long. Germline V gene lookup returns CDR1 WNHNN and CDR2 SYGVQD (reference sequence). Here the CDR3 reads CASSESTVAGGFGELFF. Written as DNA, the CDR3 is TGCGCCAGCAGTGAGTCGACAGTAGCAGGGGGCTTCGGGGAGCTGTTTTTT.

The V and J genes are TRBV2 and TRBJ1-2; tentative D call: TRBD1 (6 bases). Germline V gives CDR1 SNHLY, CDR2 FYNNEI. Trimming took off 8 bases at V and 4 bases at J, with 17 bases between the two ends. The CDR3 extends over 14 amino acids. For the CDR3, the DNA is TGTGCCAGCCTTTACACCCAGGGGTTCTATGGCTACACCTTC. Translation: CASLYTQGFYGYTF.

This chain joins TRBV28 and TRBJ1-5; D gene unclear. The CDR3 totals 15 residues. V dropped 8 bases and J dropped 2 bases, with 16 bases sitting between them. Germline V gene data show CDR1 as MDHEN and CDR2 as SYDVKM. CDR3 sequence: CASCYGVKGNQPQHF. The CDR3 DNA is TGTGCCAGCTGTTACGGGGTGAAGGGCAATCAGCCCCAGCATTTT.

The chain is built from TRBV30 and TRBJ1-1; 7 nucleotides align to TRBD1. The CDR3 is made up of 14 amino acids. The germline gives CDR1 GTSNPN, CDR2 SVGIG (reference sequence). V was pared by 3 bases and J by 2 bases, with 6 bases of the junction left unmatched. CDR3 protein: CAWRQGIPNTEAFF. The CDR3 DNA is TGTGCCTGGAGACAGGGGATCCCTAACACTGAAGCTTTCTTT. The full variable domain, in which reference TRBV30 and TRBJ1-1 provide the parts outside the CDR3, is SQTIHQWPATLVQPVGSPLSLECTVEGTSNPNLYWYRQAAGRGLQLLFYSVGIGQISSEVPQNLSASRPQDRQFILSSKKLLLSDSGFYLCAWRQGIPNTEAFFGQGTRLTVV.

The chain carries TRBV5-6 and TRBJ1-2; 7 positions match TRBD1. The length of the CDR3 is 15 residues. V trimming: 6 bases; J trimming: 6 bases; junction bases outside the gene matches: 14. CDR1 is SGHDT, CDR2 YYEEEE, per germline. DNA of the CDR3: TGTGCCAGCACCGTTTTAGGGGGCGGGAAGGATGGCTACACCTTC. Amino acids: CASTVLGGGKDGYTF.

V and J are TRBV19 and TRBJ2-5; 7 bases are a match to TRBD2. There are 15 residues in the CDR3. The V and J ends lost 2 bases and 0 bases, in that order; junction bases with no gene match: 3. Germline loops: CDR1 LNHDA, CDR2 SQIVND (reference sequence). CDR3 sequence (DNA): TGTGCCAGTAGTATACAGCGGGGCGACCAAGAGACCCAGTACTTC. This gives the protein CASSIQRGDQETQYF. Looking up the rest from reference TRBV19 and TRBJ2-5 gives the full variable domain: DGGITQSPKYLFRKEGQNVTLSCEQNLNHDAMYWYRQDPGQGLRLIYYSQIVNDFQKGDIAEGYSVSREKKESFPLTVTSAQKNPTAFYLCASSIQRGDQETQYFGPGTRLLVL.

The chain joins TRBV29-1 to TRBJ1-5, with D perhaps TRBD1 (6 bases). The CDR3 runs to 12 residues. Germline CDR1 and CDR2: SQVTM and ANQGSEA. V lost 7 bases to trimming and J lost 9 bases, with 16 bases between them. Here the CDR3 reads CSAYIQGGPQHF. CDR3 DNA: TGCAGCGCTTACATACAGGGCGGGCCCCAGCATTTT.

This clone has just one count. V gene TRBV9 combines with J gene TRBJ2-1, with 9 positions matching TRBD2. CDR1 is SGDLS, CDR2 YYNGEE, per germline. V lost 2 bases, J lost 10 bases, and 10 bases stayed unmatched. CDR3 size: 15 residues. CDR3 loop: CASSVSGGQPREQFF. The CDR3 coding sequence is TGTGCCAGCAGCGTTAGCGGGGGCCAGCCGCGGGAGCAGTTCTTC.

V usage is TRBV7-3 and J usage is TRBJ1-5, with a possible D match to TRBD1 (5 bases). The germline gives CDR1 SGHTA, CDR2 FQGTGA. CDR3 length: 15 amino acids. The V end lost 2 bases, the J end lost 1 base, and 9 bases lay between the germline ends. The CDR3: CASSLDGASNQPQHF. The CDR3 DNA follows: TGTGCCAGCAGCTTAGATGGGGCGAGCAATCAGCCCCAGCATTTT.

This clone has a handful of counts. The chain is built from TRBV19 and TRBJ2-7, with 8 bases aligning to TRBD1. The trim removed 5 bases at V and 9 bases at J, leaving 6 bases unmatched. CDR3 length equals 12 residues. Per the germline V gene, CDR1 is LNHDA and CDR2 is SQIVND (reference sequence). CDR3 sequence (DNA): TGTGCCAGTAGTCCGGGACAGGCAGCGCAGTACTTC. This translates into CASSPGQAAQYF. Full variable domain (remainder filled in from reference TRBV19 and TRBJ2-7): DGGITQSPKYLFRKEGQNVTLSCEQNLNHDAMYWYRQDPGQGLRLIYYSQIVNDFQKGDIAEGYSVSREKKESFPLTVTSAQKNPTAFYLCASSPGQAAQYFGPGTRLTVT.

The V gene is TRBV19, the J gene TRBJ1-5; D is possibly TRBD1 (5 bases). CDR3 length equals 16 residues. Germline V gives CDR1 LNHDA, CDR2 SQIVND (reference sequence). The germline V and J ends were trimmed by 7 bases and 1 base, with 17 bases remaining between them. The CDR3 here is CASKVGATVSNQPQHF. The CDR3 bases are TGTGCCAGTAAGGTTGGTGCGACAGTCAGCAATCAGCCCCAGCATTTT.

The sample holds a few counts of this clone. The V and J genes are TRBV5-1 and TRBJ1-1; weak D call: TRBD1 (5 bases). The V gene lost 0 bases and the J gene lost 2 bases, with 20 bases spanning the gap. CDR3 length: 18 amino acids. CDR1 is SGHRS, CDR2 YFSETQ, per germline. The CDR3 region is CASSLASGLRGLNTEAFF. In nucleotides, the CDR3 is TGCGCCAGCAGCTTGGCGTCGGGACTTAGAGGGCTTAACACTGAAGCTTTCTTT.

The chain employs TRBV7-2 and TRBJ1-2, with TRBD1 identical over 8 bases. Germline loops: CDR1 SGHTA, CDR2 FQGNSA. V dropped 1 base and J dropped 0; count of bases not matched to a gene: 10. CDR3 length: 18 residues. CDR3 sequence (DNA): TGTGCCAGCAGCTTAGGCCCAGGGGGCAAAACCACTAACTATGGCTACACCTTC. It encodes CASSLGPGGKTTNYGYTF. Complete variable domain (other parts from reference TRBV7-2 and TRBJ1-2): GAGVSQSPSNKVTEKGKDVELRCDPISGHTALYWYRQSLGQGLEFLIYFQGNSAPDKSGLPSDRFSAERTGGSVSTLTIQRTQQEDSAVYLCASSLGPGGKTTNYGYTFGSGTRLTVV.

The chain joins TRBV6-1 to TRBJ2-5, with a possible D match to TRBD1 (8 bases). Germline assignment: CDR1 MNHNS and CDR2 SASEGT. CDR3 length: 15 residues. The V and J ends lost 4 bases and 3 bases respectively, with 15 bases between them. This chain's CDR3 is CASSVGRGQEETQYF. CDR3 DNA sequence: TGTGCCAGCAGTGTGGGGAGGGGACAGGAAGAGACCCAGTACTTC.

J is TRBJ1-1 and V is TRBV2, with D possibly being TRBD1 (5 bases). CDR3 length: 14 residues. V was trimmed by 4 bases and J by 2 bases, leaving 11 bases between them. Germline loops: CDR1 SNHLY, CDR2 FYNNEI. The CDR3 DNA reads TGTGCCAGCAGTGCCCGACAGTCCAACACTGAAGCTTTCTTT. Its translation is CASSARQSNTEAFF. Supplemented by reference TRBV2 and TRBJ1-1, the full variable domain reads EPEVTQTPSHQVTQMGQEVILRCVPISNHLYFYWYRQILGQKVEFLVSFYNNEISEKSEIFDDQFSVERPDGSNFTLKIRSTKLEDSAMYFCASSARQSNTEAFFGQGTRLTVV.

The sample holds a few counts of this clone. The chain couples TRBV5-1 to TRBJ1-6; 11 bases agree with TRBD1. J lost 6 bases, V lost 3 bases, and 2 bases had no gene match. The CDR3 covers 15 residues. Germline V gene sequence: CDR1 SGHRS, CDR2 YFSETQ. In nucleotides, the CDR3 is TGCGCCAGCAGCTCCGGACAGGGGGCTAATTCACCCCTCCACTTT. Translation gives CASSSGQGANSPLHF.

The chain couples TRBV10-3 to TRBJ2-7; TRBD2 aligns across 9 bases. V shed 6 bases and J 1 base; nucleotides not matched to a gene: 7. This CDR3 has 15 amino acids. Germline values: CDR1 ENHRY, CDR2 SYGVKD. For the CDR3, the DNA is TGTGCCATCAGCCTCGGGGCGGGGGGGTCCTACGAGCAGTACTTC. Amino acids: CAISLGAGGSYEQYF.

J is TRBJ2-5 and V is TRBV7-6; 11 positions agree with TRBD2. From germline, CDR1 is SGHVS and CDR2 FNYEAQ. J lost 5 bases, V lost 11 bases, and 7 bases had no gene match. The CDR3 length is 13 residues. This CDR3 reads CAGSGGAWETQYF. CDR3 nucleotides: TGTGCCGGTAGCGGGGGGGCCTGGGAGACCCAGTACTTC.